This T cell receptor beta chain was observed in a study of control samples from healthy donors and cancer patients. The CDR3 extends over 19 amino acids. The junction had 6 bases not matched to a gene; V was cut back by 0 bases and J by 0 bases. Germline CDR1 and CDR2: LGHDT and YNNKEL (reference sequence). Only in-frame clones appear in the TCRdb table, and some are missing; sequencing was by immunoSEQ multiplex PCR. The sample holds roughly 180,000 clones, under 95% seen once. This TCR was recovered from a woman between 18 and 29 years old in good health. The sequenced sample consisted of blood. The chain recombines TRBV3-1 (or the pseudogene TRBV3-2) with TRBJ2-3; 13 positions agree with TRBD2. The DNA of the CDR3 is TGTGCCAGCAGCCAAGAACTAGCGGGGGGGAACCCTAGCACAGATACGCAGTATTTT. Its translation: CASSQELAGGNPSTDTQYF.